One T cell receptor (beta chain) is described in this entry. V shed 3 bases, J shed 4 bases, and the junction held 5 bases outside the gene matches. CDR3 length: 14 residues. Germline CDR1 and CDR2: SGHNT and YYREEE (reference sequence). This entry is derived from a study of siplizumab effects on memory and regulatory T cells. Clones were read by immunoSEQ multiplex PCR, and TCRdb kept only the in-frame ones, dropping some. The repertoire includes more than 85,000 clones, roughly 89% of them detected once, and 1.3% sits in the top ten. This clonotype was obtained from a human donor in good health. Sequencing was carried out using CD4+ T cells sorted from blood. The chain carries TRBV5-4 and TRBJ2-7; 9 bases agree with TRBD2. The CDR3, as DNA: TGTGCCAGCAGCTGGGCGGCGGGAGGGTACGAGCAGTACTTC. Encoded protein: CASSWAAGGYEQYF.